This T cell receptor (beta chain) was identified in a study of T cell responses to AZD1222 COVID-19 vaccine. Points on this clone: Its antigen is not known.

This table comes from immunoSEQ multiplex PCR, and its TCRdb copy is limited to in-frame clones, with some not included. Found here are tens of thousands of clones, more than 75% of them singletons; the top ten hold around 24%. The V end lost 2 bases, the J end lost 0 bases, and 8 bases lay between the germline ends. Germline-derived CDR1 and CDR2 are MDHEN and SYDVKM. CDR3 size: 14 residues. Overall study results and limits: Spike-specific TCR breadth and depth were elevated following two AZD1222 doses. Clonal diversity may have been underestimated, and the donors were mostly white British, with more females than males. Baseline antibody screening turned up just six or seven seropositive AZD1222 recipients. CD4 TCRs covered the whole spike, strongest at regions 160-218 and 743-854.

Here the sequenced sample was peripheral blood, taken on day 0 of AZD1222 vaccination. The chain is built from TRBV28 and TRBJ2-7, with a weak D call TRBD2 (5 bases). This receptor was taken from an adult in good health. DNA for the CDR3: TGTGCCAGCAGTTTAACTCGGGGCTCCTACGAGCAGTACTTC. This sequence encodes CASSLTRGSYEQYF.